This TCR beta chain was identified in a study of shared clonotypes between healthy human individuals. Germline V gene sequence: CDR1 SEHNR, CDR2 FQNEAQ (reference sequence). The CDR3 is 15 residues long. V lost 5 bases and J lost 5; bases outside the gene matches: 10. On this clone itself: Its matching antigen is unknown.

Whole-study results and caveats: Clonotypes which were not shared had lower generation probabilities than clonotypes that all four donors shared. Donor clonotype sharing was expected to depend on sequencing depth.

Once extracted for a subset, genomic DNA was divided evenly among several immunoSEQ plates. Profiled with immunoSEQ multiplex PCR; TCRdb holds only in-frame clones, not every one. The repertoire has some 500,000 clones, around 96% of them found once; the top ten carry about 0.057%. The TCR was taken from a woman in her thirties in good health. This rearrangement joins TRBV7-9 to TRBJ2-3; TRBD2 matches 7 bases. Sequencing input: naive CD4+ T cells sorted from blood. Regarding subset: CD45RA+ positively selected. The CDR3 sequence is CASSQRDYLEDTQYF. The DNA for the CDR3 is TGTGCCAGCAGCCAGCGGGACTACCTAGAAGATACGCAGTATTTT.